Described below is a single T cell receptor (beta chain) sequence and its context. There are a few counts of this clonotype. It has no known antigen specificity. No much larger clone is present one base from it, and per-base qualities are unavailable. As encoded in the germline V gene (reference sequence), CDR1 is DFQATT while CDR2 is SNEGSKA. Including the terminal cysteine and phenylalanine, the CDR3 comprises 16 residues. CDR3 DNA is the only sequence kept; it has 48 bases, read in frame from the first base. V is trimmed back by 6 bases and J by 4 bases, and the junction contains 11 bases that no gene match accounts for. This record belongs to a study of blood T cells in healthy people across ages (dated by TCRdb to between 2015 and 2017). About the study as a whole: In model experiments, roughly one uniquely barcoded TCR beta cDNA molecule per two T cells was captured by template switching. The study measured age-related changes in TCR beta repertoire diversity using deep sequencing normalized with unique cDNA molecular identifiers. The donors were split into four age groups: young (average around 16 years), middle-aged (39), aged (over 55) and long-lived (approximately 80). To avoid experimental bias, donors of different ages were randomly spread across the sequencing lanes. Two additional independent replicas of 1 million unique cDNA reads from the same blood draw were analyzed for two donors (one aged 18 to 29 and one aged 80 or older).

Receptors were amplified or captured by 5' RACE. A second PCR of roughly 7 to 11 cycles was run with a J-beta primer mix and a sample-barcoded 5' primer. Each TCR beta cDNA molecule received a unique molecular identifier from a template-switch 5' adaptor carrying 12 random nucleotides. Each sample yielded at least 3 million CDR3-containing paired-end reads. All of the RNA was converted into first-strand cDNA using the Mint cDNA synthesis kit, with a TRBC-specific oligonucleotide serving as the primer. Following uracil-DNA glycosylase treatment, all cDNA underwent a first 18-cycle PCR with the universal primers M1SS and BC2_uni_R. Per the original workflow: Normalization of each sample was performed by random selection of 1 million high-quality reads, each carrying a distinct molecular identifier. Instead of being binned into consensus sequences, reads with shared molecular identifiers were discarded. MiTCR, set to a Q25 quality threshold and the strictest error-elimination algorithm, was used for CDR3 identification, clonotype clustering and error correction. A nonparametric unseen species model using Euler transformation provided a lower-bound estimate of total TCR beta diversity. TCRdb took the public reads, trimmed them with fastp at Q25, ran MiXCR for clone calling and kept in-frame beta chains. Every CDR3 protein is listed once, alongside the most common genes and DNA of its rows. The V and J calls were not made by the authors but by TCRdb's processing. This sample is represented by over 1,500,000 distinct CDR3 sequences; about two fifths of them were singletons. 20% to 25% of the sample comes from the top ten.

Systemically healthy Caucasian individuals from Russia, some 38 in total and aged roughly 6 to 100 years, were included as donors. Each donor gave ten milliliters of peripheral blood, drawn into EDTA-treated Vacutainer tubes. Ficoll-Paque density-gradient centrifugation was used to isolate PBMCs, with at least 6.5 million per sample. Total RNA, at least 6 micrograms per sample, was extracted from PBMCs with Trizol reagent. For every donor, flow cytometry on a PBMC aliquot measured the percentage of naive CD45RAhigh/CD27high T cells. The investigation overall reported the following: Observed TCR beta diversity per million T cells fell roughly linearly with age, and a significant reduction was already apparent by age about 43. Estimates of total diversity from one million sequenced T cells were regarded as lower bounds and underestimates. The percentage of naive T cells measured by flow cytometry correlated strongly with observed TCR beta diversity. The long-lived group showed more naive CD4+ T cells, fewer expanded clones and increased TCR diversity than the aged group, suggesting age selection. Because the CMV infection status of the donors was unknown, age-related changes in expanded clonotypes may potentially have been confounded. Bulk unsorted PBMC profiling prevented conclusive comparison of naive and antigen-experienced compartments.

Input material: blood. The chain is encoded by TRBV20-1 joined to TRBJ2-7; TRBD2 lines up with 14 middle nucleotides. The clonotype was recovered from a human donor in good health. The CDR3 protein: CSAPGLAGDPSYEQYF. The DNA sequence is given as TGCAGTGCCCCGGGACTAGCGGGGGATCCCTCATACGAGCAGTACTTC.